This T cell receptor (beta chain) was sequenced during a study of shared clonotypes between healthy human individuals. Study-wide background: The study used three CD4 naive, three CD4 memory, two CD8 naive and one CD8 memory plate per donor. General study results and limits: The rarefaction results pointed to incomplete sorted-subset sequencing despite large depth.

Each sample came from a Caucasian adult donor living in Nashville, Tennessee. The CDR3 is made up of 17 amino acids. Trimming removed 1 base from V and 0 bases from J, with 15 bases in between. Germline V gene lookup returns CDR1 KGHSH and CDR2 LQKENI. Only in-frame clones appear in the TCRdb table, and some are missing; sequencing was by immunoSEQ multiplex PCR. The data hold 500,000 or so clones, with about 96% observed a single time. As regards this clone: Antigen: not known.

Specimen: naive CD4+ T cells sorted from blood. Specified subset: CD45RA+ positively selected. This sequence joins TRBV18 and TRBJ1-2, with D maybe TRBD1 (6 bases). This receptor was taken from a woman in her thirties in good health. DNA for the CDR3: TGTGCCAGCTCACCACGAGCCGGGGACACCTCTAACTATGGCTACACCTTC. Protein sequence: CASSPRAGDTSNYGYTF.